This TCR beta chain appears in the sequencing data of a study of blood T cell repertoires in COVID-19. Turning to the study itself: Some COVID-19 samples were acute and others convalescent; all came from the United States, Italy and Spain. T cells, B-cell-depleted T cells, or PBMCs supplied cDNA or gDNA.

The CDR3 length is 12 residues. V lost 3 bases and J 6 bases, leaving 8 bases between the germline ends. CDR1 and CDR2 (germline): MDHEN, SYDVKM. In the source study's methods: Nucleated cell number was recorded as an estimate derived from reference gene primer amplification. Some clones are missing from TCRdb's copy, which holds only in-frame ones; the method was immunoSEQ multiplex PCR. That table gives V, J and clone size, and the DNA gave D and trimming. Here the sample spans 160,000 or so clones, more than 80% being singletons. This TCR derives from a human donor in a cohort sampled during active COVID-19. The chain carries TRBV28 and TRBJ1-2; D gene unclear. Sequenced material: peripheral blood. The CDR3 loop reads CASSLAGNGYTF. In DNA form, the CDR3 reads TGTGCCAGCAGTTTGGCCGGGAATGGCTACACCTTC.